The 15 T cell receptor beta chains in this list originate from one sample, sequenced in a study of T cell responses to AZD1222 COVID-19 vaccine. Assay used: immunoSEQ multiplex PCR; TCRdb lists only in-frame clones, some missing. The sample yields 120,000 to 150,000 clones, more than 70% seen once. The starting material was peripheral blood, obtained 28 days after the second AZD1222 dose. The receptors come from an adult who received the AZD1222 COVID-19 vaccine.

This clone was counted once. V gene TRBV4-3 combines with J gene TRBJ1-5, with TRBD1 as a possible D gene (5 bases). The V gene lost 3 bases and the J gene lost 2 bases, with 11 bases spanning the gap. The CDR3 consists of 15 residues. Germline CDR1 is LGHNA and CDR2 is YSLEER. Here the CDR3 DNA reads TGCGCCAGCAGCCAGGAAAGGGGTGGCAATCAGCCCCAGCATTTT. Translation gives CASSQERGGNQPQHF.

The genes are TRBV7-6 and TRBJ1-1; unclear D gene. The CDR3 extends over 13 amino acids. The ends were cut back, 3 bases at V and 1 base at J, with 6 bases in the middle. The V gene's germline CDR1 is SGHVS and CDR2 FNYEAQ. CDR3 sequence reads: CASSFGRNTEAFF. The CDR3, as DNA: TGTGCCAGCAGCTTCGGCAGGAACACTGAAGCTTTCTTT.

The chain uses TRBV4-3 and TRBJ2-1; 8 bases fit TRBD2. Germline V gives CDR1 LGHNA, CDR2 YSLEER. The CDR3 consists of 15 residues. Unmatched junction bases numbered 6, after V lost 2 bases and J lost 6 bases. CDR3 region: CASSQFPREGNEQFF. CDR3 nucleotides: TGCGCCAGCAGCCAATTTCCCCGGGAGGGCAATGAGCAGTTCTTC.

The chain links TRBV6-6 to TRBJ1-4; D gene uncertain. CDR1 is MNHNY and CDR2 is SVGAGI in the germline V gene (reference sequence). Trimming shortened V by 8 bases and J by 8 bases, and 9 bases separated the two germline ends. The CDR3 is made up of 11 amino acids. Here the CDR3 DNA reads TGTGCCAGCGGAGAGGGCGAAAAACTGTTTTTT. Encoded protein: CASGEGEKLFF.

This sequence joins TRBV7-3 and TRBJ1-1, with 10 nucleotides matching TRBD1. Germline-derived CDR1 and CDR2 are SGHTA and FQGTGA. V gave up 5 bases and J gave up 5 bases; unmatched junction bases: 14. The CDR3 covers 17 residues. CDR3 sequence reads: CASSLQRQGAHRTEAFF. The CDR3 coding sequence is TGTGCCAGCAGCCTCCAAAGACAGGGGGCGCATCGGACTGAAGCTTTCTTT.

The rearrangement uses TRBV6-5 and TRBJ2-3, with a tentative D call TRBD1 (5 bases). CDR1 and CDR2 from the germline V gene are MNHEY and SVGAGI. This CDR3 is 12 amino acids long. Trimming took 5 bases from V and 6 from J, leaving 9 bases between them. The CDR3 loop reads CASSQGWDTQYF. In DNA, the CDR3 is TGTGCCAGCAGTCAGGGTTGGGATACGCAGTATTTT.

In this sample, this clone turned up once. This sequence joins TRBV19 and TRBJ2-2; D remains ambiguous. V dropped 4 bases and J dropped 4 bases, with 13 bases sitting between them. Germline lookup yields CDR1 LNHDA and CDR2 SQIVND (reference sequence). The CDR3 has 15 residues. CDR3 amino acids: CASSKNDVGTGELFF. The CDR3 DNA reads TGTGCCAGTAGTAAAAATGACGTAGGCACCGGGGAGCTGTTTTTT.

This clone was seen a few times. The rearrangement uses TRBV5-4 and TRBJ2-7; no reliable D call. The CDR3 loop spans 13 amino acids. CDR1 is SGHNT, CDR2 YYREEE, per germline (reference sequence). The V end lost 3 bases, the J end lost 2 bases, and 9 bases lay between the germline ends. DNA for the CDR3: TGTGCCAGCAGCTCAGCGTCTACCTACGAGCAGTACTTC. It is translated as CASSSASTYEQYF.

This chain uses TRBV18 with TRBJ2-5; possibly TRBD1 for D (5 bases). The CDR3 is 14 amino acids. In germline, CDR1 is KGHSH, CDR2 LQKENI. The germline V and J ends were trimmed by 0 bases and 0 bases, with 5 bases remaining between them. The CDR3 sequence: CASSPPTDQETQYF. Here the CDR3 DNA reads TGTGCCAGCTCACCACCGACAGACCAAGAGACCCAGTACTTC.

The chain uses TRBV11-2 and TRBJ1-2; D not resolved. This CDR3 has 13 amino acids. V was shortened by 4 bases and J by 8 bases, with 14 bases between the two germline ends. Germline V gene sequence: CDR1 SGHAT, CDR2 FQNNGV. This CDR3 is CASSSSGVWGYTF. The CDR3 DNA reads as TGTGCCAGCAGCTCTAGTGGGGTTTGGGGCTACACCTTC.

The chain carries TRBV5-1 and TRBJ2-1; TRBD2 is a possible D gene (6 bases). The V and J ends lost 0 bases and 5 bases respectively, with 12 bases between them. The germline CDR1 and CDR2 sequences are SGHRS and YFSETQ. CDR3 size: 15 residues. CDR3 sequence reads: CASSLVGRRNNEQFF. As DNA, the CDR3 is TGCGCCAGCAGCTTGGTCGGGAGAAGGAACAATGAGCAGTTCTTC.

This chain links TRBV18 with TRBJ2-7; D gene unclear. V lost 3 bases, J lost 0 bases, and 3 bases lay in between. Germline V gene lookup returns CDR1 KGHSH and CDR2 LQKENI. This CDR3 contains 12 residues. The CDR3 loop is CASSPGSYEQYF. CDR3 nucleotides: TGTGCCAGCTCACCCGGCTCCTACGAGCAGTACTTC.

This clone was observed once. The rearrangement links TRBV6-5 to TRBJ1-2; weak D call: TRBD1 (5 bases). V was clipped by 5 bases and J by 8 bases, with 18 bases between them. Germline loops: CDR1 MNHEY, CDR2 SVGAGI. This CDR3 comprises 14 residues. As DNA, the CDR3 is TGTGCCAGCAGTACCCTTATCCCGGGGCCAGGCTACACCTTC. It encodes CASSTLIPGPGYTF.

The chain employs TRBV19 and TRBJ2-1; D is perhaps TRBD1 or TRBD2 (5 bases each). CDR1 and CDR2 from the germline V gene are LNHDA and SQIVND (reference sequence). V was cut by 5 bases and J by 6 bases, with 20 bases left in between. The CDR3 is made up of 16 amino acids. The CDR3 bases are TGTGCCAGTAGTCCACTCTCCGGGACCGTAGTCAATGAGCAGTTCTTC. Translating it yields CASSPLSGTVVNEQFF.

The CDR3 DNA reads TGTGCCAGCAGTTTATGGGCAGGGGAGTACGAGCAGTACTTC. It encodes CASSLWAGEYEQYF. The chain has TRBV27 and TRBJ2-7; D perhaps matches TRBD1 (6 bases). CDR1 and CDR2 (germline): MNHEY, SMNVEV (reference sequence). V lost 1 base and J 4 bases, leaving 11 bases between the germline ends. The CDR3 totals 14 residues.